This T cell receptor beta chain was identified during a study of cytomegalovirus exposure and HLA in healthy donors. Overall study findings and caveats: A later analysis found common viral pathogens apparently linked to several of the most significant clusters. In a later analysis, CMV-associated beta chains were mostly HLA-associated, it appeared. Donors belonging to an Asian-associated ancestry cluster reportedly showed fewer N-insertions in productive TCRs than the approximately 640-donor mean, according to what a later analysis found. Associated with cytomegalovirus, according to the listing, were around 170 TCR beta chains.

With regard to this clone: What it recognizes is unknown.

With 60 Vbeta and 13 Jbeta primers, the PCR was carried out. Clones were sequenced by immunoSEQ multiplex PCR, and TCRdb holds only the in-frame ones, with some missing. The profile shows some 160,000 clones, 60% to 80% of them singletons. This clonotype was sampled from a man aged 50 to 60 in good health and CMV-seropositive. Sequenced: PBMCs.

The CDR3 DNA follows: TGTGCCAGCAGTTTTTCAGCGTTAGCTGAAGCTTTCTTT. Protein sequence: CASSFSALAEAFF. The gene calls are TRBV27 and TRBJ1-1; D unresolved. Germline CDR1 reads MNHEY; CDR2 reads SMNVEV (reference sequence). Trimming left V 3 bases short and J 6 bases short, with 11 bases between. The CDR3 runs 13 residues.